Sequencing of this TCR beta chain was carried out in a study of T cells in Graves' hyperthyroidism and ophthalmopathy. Germline-derived CDR1 and CDR2 are SGHDN and FVKESK. V was cut by 0 bases and J by 4 bases, with 9 bases left in between. The CDR3 consists of 14 residues. Ten or more counts support this clonotype. The antigen remains unidentified. Findings and caveats of the study: From stable hyperthyroidism, ophthalmopathy was set apart by a 13 V-J model. The model foresaw ophthalmopathy a median roughly 6.5 months prior to onset.

The source material, RNA transcripts, was used to amplify TCR beta CDR3 regions. Primed by the HTBI set, a first-round RT-PCR was run on the TCR CDR3. TCRdb used MiXCR to reprocess the multiplex PCR reads, holding one entry per CDR3 protein. The sample gives roughly 350,000 distinct CDR3 sequences, approximately 14% of which show up once; roughly a fifth is in the top ten. Researchers barred patients who had uncontrolled infection, other autoimmune disease, pregnancy or lactation. V and J are TRBV14 and TRBJ2-5; possibly TRBD1 for D (5 bases). The TCR originated in a woman under 40 with Graves' ophthalmopathy. Sequenced material: blood. The CDR3 coding sequence is TGTGCCAGCAGCCAAGACAGGGTCCCAGAGACCCAGTACTTC. This encodes CASSQDRVPETQYF.